This T cell receptor (beta chain) came from a study of shared clonotypes between healthy human individuals. Study-level results: Clonotypes which were not shared had lower generation probabilities than clonotypes that all four donors shared. Approximately 4.5% was the fraction of naive CD4 clonotypes found shared across a few donors.

With regard to this clone: Its antigen remains unknown.

The method was immunoSEQ multiplex PCR; TCRdb's version includes in-frame clones alone and lacks a portion of them. The table shows roughly 650,000 clones, with around 97% occurring only once. From CD4+ cells came CD45RA+ naive and CD45RA-negative memory subsets. After removal of 5 bases from V and 3 bases from J, the junction contained 11 bases not matched to a gene. Germline V gene lookup returns CDR1 SGHVS and CDR2 FQNEAQ. The CDR3 loop spans 16 amino acids. The sequenced sample was naive CD4+ T cells sorted from blood. The subset denotes: CD45RA+ positively selected. The receptor's source is a woman between 25 and 40 years old in good health. The chain carries TRBV7-8 and TRBJ1-1, with 8 positions matching TRBD1. CDR3: CASSQGVRGPDTEAFF. The CDR3 coding sequence is TGTGCCAGCAGCCAGGGGGTCAGGGGGCCTGACACTGAAGCTTTCTTT.